This TCR beta chain was captured in a study of HIV-infected patients and healthy controls (dated by TCRdb to 2013 to 2016). Notes on the research overall: The study asked whether deep sequencing of the TCR repertoire from small blood samples of HIV patients could detect immune perturbation and reconstitution. Study-wide findings and limitations: Compared with untreated HIV+ repertoires, healthy control repertoires had roughly threefold more distinct CDR3s and a higher Shannon diversity. Size-matched repertoire data did not replicate the apparent post-therapy recovery of the Gini index in HIV-infected patients. Both the Jaccard index and the count of highly shared sequences showed that healthy controls shared more CDR3s between individuals than HIV+ patients did. Processing was restricted to sixteen HIV-infected individuals, which the authors judged to be a major constraint on the generalizability of the findings. Most CMV-associated CDR3s became more frequent during therapy, although their change was not significant, whereas HIV-associated CDR3s showed a significant decrease in frequency. In the study, no determination of donor HLA types was made. Mean usage differed significantly between HIV-infected patients and controls for eight alpha and eight beta V genes. Unequal numbers of distinct sequences between patients and controls complicated comparisons, and size-matching overweighted rare events from HIV-infected data. HIV-infected repertoires had significantly higher mean Gini indices than controls, possibly reflecting oligoclonality. The observed differences in diversity could not be explained by the slight differences in age and sex profiles between the study cohorts. The dynamics of distinct T-cell subpopulations could not be separated, and sequencing depth was restricted, because whole blood was used. MAIT cell alpha-chain CDR3s were found at high frequency in healthy controls but were severely depleted in HIV+ repertoires. Alpha-beta chain pairing was not determined in the samples.

Turning to this clonotype: Its target antigen remains unknown. Per-base quality was not reported, and no clone a single base away is much larger than it.

The CDR3 measures 17 amino acids from cysteine to phenylalanine. Here the CDR3 DNA is all that survives: 51 bases in frame from base 1. The junction shows trimming of 4 bases on V and 6 bases on J, and the gene matches do not reach 15 bases of it. As encoded in the germline V gene (reference sequence), CDR1 is SEHNR while CDR2 is FQNEAQ. Whole blood was used without fractionating the cells, so the repertoire represented all peripheral T cells without sorting. About ten uninfected healthy donors were sampled as controls, a few of whom were sampled twice about three months apart. For RNA extraction, around 2.5 ml of peripheral blood was collected into Tempus tubes. Residual genomic DNA was removed with the TURBO-DNase kit and globin mRNA was depleted with GLOBINclear. SuperScript III was used to reverse transcribe 500 ng RNA with primers targeting the alpha and beta constant regions. Separate alpha and beta chain libraries were made by chain-specific third strand synthesis with multiplexing indices. In the protocol, all rearrangements within a chain were amplified with a single primer pair so that primer bias was avoided, and molecular barcodes were added to each cDNA molecule. The SP2 sequencing primer site and a random hexamer were carried on a 5' RACE adapter, to which purified cDNA was joined by T4 RNA Ligase 1. Second strand synthesis was primed from the SP2 site with Phusion polymerase, using slow temperature ramps to favor optimal annealing. Each molecule's 12-nucleotide barcode consisted of two random hexamer sequences, both added before amplification and joined together. P5 and P7 adapter elements plus a second index were added in a short first PCR, which was followed by a roughly 21-cycle amplification PCR with P5s and P7 primers. A total of 27 PCR cycles were applied to the libraries, which were quantified on a Qubit, sized on a Bioanalyzer, and diluted to roughly 4 nM. The normalized libraries were sequenced on an Illumina MiSeq using 2 x 250 paired-end kits. Reverse transcription reactions were cleaned up on MinElute columns and eluted into approximately 10 ul Tris-Cl. A 1:1 ratio of AMPure XP beads was used to clean the adapter ligations after they had run for roughly 25 hours at 16 degrees C. From the authors' description of their analysis: Demultiplexed FASTQ files were processed with a modified Decombinator that output V, J, insert and barcode information. Sequences that shared a barcode but differed from the dominant sequence were treated as errors and discarded, and barcodes were clustered at Levenshtein distance 3 and counted to estimate the original cDNA molecules. Downstream analyses used R packages ineq, vegan, igraph and RCytoscape, with IMGT nomenclature and CDR3 definitions. To avoid skew from clonal expansion, each TCR was counted once, and V gene usage was computed over distinct sequences. Within a donor, similarity networks joined unique CDR3 amino acid sequences in every case where two of them were separated by a single Levenshtein edit. Published HIV-specific CDR3s (around 83 alpha, approximately 680 beta) and CMV-specific CDR3s (about 13 alpha, a few hundred beta) were compiled and searched for in the repertoires. Lower sequence numbers were not the cause of the decreased diversity in patients, as random subsampling to size-matched repertoires showed. TCRdb took the public reads, trimmed them with fastp at Q25, ran MiXCR for clone calling and kept in-frame beta chains. Here each entry gathers all rows of one CDR3 protein and keeps the most common genes and DNA. The V and J calls, along with clone size, are taken from TCRdb and not from the paper's own processing. This sample gives around 18,000 distinct CDR3 sequences in total; about 9.4% of them show up just once. The ten largest clones capture about 3.1% of the sample.

This receptor was taken from an adult in good health. The sample consisted of blood. The sequence is built from TRBV7-9 and TRBJ2-1, with 7 junctional bases fitting TRBD2. The CDR3 protein: CASSSYTLAELRNEQFF. The nucleotides are TGTGCCAGCAGCTCTTACACTCTAGCGGAATTGCGCAATGAGCAGTTCTTC.